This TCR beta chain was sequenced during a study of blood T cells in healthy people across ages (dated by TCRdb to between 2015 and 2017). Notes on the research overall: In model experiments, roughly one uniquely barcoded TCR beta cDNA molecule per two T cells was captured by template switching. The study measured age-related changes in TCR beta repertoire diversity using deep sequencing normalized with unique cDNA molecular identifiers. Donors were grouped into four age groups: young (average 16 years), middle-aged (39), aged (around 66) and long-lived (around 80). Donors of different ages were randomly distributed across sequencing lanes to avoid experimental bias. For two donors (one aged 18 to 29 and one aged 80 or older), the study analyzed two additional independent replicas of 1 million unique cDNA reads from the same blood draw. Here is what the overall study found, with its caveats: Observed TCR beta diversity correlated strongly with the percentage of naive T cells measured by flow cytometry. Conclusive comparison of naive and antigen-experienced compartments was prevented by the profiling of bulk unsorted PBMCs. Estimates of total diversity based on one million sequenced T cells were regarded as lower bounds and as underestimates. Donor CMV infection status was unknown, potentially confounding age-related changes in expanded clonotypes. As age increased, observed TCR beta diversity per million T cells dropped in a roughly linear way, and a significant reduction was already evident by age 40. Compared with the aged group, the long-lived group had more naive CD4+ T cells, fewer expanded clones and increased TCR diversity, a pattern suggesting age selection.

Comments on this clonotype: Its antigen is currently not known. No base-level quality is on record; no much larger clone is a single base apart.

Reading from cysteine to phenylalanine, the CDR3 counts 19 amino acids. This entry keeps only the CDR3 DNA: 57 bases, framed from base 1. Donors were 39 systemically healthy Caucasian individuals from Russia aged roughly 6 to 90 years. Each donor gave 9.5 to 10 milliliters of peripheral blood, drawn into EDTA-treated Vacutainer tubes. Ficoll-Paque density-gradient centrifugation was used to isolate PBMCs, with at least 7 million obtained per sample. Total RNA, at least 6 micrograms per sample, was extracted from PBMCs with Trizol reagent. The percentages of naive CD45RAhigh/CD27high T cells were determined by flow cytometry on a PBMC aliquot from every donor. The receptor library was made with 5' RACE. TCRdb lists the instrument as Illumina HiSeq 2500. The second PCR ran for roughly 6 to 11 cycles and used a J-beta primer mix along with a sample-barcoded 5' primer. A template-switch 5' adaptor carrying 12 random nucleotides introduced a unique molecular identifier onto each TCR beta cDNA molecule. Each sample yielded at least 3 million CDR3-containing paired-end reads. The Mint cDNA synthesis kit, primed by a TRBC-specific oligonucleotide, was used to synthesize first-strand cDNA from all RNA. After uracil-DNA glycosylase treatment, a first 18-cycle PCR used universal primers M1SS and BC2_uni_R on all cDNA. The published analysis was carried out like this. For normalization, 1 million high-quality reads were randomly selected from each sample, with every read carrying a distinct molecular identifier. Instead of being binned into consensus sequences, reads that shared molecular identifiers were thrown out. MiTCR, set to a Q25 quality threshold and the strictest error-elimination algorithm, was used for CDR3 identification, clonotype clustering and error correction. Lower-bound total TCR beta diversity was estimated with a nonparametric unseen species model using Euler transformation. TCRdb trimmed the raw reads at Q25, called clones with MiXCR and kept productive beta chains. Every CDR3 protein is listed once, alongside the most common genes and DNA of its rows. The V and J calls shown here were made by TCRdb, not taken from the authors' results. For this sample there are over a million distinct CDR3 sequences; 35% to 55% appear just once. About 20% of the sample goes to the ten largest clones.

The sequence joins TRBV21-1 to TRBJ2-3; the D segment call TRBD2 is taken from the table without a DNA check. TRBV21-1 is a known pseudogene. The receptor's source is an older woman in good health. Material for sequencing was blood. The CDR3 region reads CASSKVEGTSGSFTDTQYF. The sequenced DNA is TGTGCCAGCAGCAAAGTTGAGGGTACTAGCGGGAGTTTTACAGATACGCAGTATTTT.